The sequence of this T cell receptor beta chain was determined in a study of lymphopenia after photon versus proton radiotherapy (dated by TCRdb to between 2017 and 2020). With regard to the full study: Photon and proton radiation therapy were compared by the study for their immunological effects in patients with gastrointestinal tumors who developed high-grade lymphopenia. The cohort comprised more than 15 patients with gastrointestinal tumors who received either photon or proton therapy and then developed lymphopenia. The study aimed to characterize how the two radiation modalities differ in their impact on the immune system. Results and caveats for the whole study, not just this receptor: After the lymphocyte count nadir, photon-treated repertoires showed oligoclonal expansion, especially of CD8+ Temra cells, which drove the drop in diversity. The survival association was assessed only in patients who died, and better survival with proton therapy was presented by the authors as a possibility rather than a demonstrated result. Across the cohort, a larger post-nadir drop in TCR diversity was inversely correlated with overall survival time among patients who died. During treatment, patients who received photon therapy lost naive T cells and TCR diversity and gained effector/memory populations, whereas patients who received proton therapy remained relatively stable.

Library method: the immunoSEQ multiplex PCR assay. T cell repertoires were profiled by deep sequencing of rearranged TCR beta loci, alongside multiparametric flow cytometry. Here the immuneACCESS table is served through TCRdb, limited to in-frame sequences with V and J called. Missing clones are a known gap in these copies; in checked studies unresolved V genes cover under half, and the rest lacks a known reason. This sample comprises approximately 70,000 clones, roughly nine tenths of them detected only once. The top ten hold roughly 12% of the sample. Inclusive of the bounding cysteine and phenylalanine, the CDR3 is 12 residues long. Only the CDR3 part of the read is kept: 36 bases, read in frame from the first base. The germline V end is reduced by 5 bases and the J end by 8 bases; junction bases left unmatched: 8. CDR1 and CDR2, per the germline V gene (reference sequence), are GTSNPN and SVGIG.

Points on this clone: Its antigen is still unknown. Base qualities were left out, and no much larger clone turns up one base away.

This specimen consisted of peripheral blood, obtained from a patient treated with proton-based radiotherapy. This receptor was obtained from a man older than 75 with esophageal cancer. The chain uses TRBV30 and TRBJ1-2, and 7 junction bases match TRBD1. The sequence in DNA is TGTGCCTGGTCCGGGGACAGCCAGGGCTACACCTTC. It translates to CAWSGDSQGYTF.